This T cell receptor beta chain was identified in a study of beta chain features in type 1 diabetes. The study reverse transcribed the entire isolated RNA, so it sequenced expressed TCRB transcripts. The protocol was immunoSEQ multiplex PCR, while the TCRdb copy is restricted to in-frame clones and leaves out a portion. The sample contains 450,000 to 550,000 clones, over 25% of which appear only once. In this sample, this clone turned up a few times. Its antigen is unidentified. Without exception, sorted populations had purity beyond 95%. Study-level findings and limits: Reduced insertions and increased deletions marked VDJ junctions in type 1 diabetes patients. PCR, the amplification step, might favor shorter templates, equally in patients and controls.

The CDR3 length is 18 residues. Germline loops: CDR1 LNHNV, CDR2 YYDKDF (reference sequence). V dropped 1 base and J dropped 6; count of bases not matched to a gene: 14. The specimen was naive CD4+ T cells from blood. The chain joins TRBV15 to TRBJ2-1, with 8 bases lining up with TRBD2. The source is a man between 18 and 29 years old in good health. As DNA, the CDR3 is TGTGCCACCAGCAGAGCTGGATTAGCGGACGGGGGGGTCAATGAGCAGTTCTTC. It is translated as CATSRAGLADGGVNEQFF.